The clone carrying this T cell receptor (beta chain) appeared a few times. It was with 60 Vbeta and 13 Jbeta primers that the PCR ran. Per the authors' pipeline: The authors later counted 70 million to 80 million unique TCR beta chains, 9.5 million to 11 million of them shared. Method: immunoSEQ multiplex PCR; TCRdb's copy keeps in-frame clones and lacks some. The V and J calls and clone size come from that table; D and trimming were worked out from the DNA. The sample includes over 100,000 clones, about 9.1% of them seen just once. The record originates from a study of cytomegalovirus exposure and HLA in healthy donors. The germline V gene encodes CDR1 SNHLY and CDR2 FYNNEI. The CDR3 contains 14 residues. The V and J ends lost 10 bases and 5 bases respectively, with 20 bases between them.

The sample comprised PBMCs. The V gene is TRBV2, the J gene TRBJ1-1; TRBD1 is a possible D gene (6 bases). The sequence was obtained from a middle-aged woman in good health and CMV-seropositive. The CDR3 DNA reads TGTGCCACCACGAAGAGTAAACAGGGAACTGAAGCTTTCTTT. The encoded protein is CATTKSKQGTEAFF. Full variable domain (rest looked up from reference TRBV2 and TRBJ1-1): EPEVTQTPSHQVTQMGQEVILRCVPISNHLYFYWYRQILGQKVEFLVSFYNNEISEKSEIFDDQFSVERPDGSNFTLKIRSTKLEDSAMYFCATTKSKQGTEAFFGQGTRLTVV.